This T cell receptor beta chain was recovered during a study of kidney transplant recipient with SARS-CoV-2 infection. CDR1 DFQATT and CDR2 SNEGSKA come from the germline V gene (reference sequence). This CDR3 comprises 14 residues. V dropped 6 bases and J dropped 6; count of bases not matched to a gene: 5. One entry per CDR3 protein results from TCRdb running MiXCR on the reads. The repertoire consists of 200,000 to 300,000 distinct CDR3 sequences, with about 30% occurring once and the leading ten covering roughly 7%. This clonotype has just a few counts. The chain is built from TRBV20-1 and TRBJ2-1, with TRBD2 matching over 13 bases. This sample comprised a blood sample, obtained at baseline and between days 110 and 120 from a kidney transplant recipient. This clonotype originated in a male patient between 25 and 40 years old who had COVID-19 and was a kidney transplant recipient. Some of the T cells may derive from the graft donor. The CDR3 loop is CSARGLAGSNEQFF. The CDR3 nucleotides read TGCAGTGCCCGGGGACTAGCGGGAAGCAATGAGCAGTTCTTC.